This T cell receptor beta chain was sequenced during a study of cytomegalovirus exposure and HLA in healthy donors. Study-level background: Researchers found that about 82% of some 400 genotyped donors fell within the Caucasian-associated ancestry cluster.

Vbeta (60) and Jbeta (13) primers were used in the PCR. Data came from immunoSEQ multiplex PCR; TCRdb stores just in-frame clones and leaves some out. The sample lists some 180,000 clones; around 80% were seen once. Though nominally healthy at sampling, donors likely had unrecorded immune exposures. The CDR3 is 17 residues long. Germline-derived CDR1 and CDR2 are LNHDA and SQIVND (reference sequence). V was pared by 1 base and J by 5 bases, with 12 bases of the junction left unmatched. The rearrangement uses TRBV19 and TRBJ2-5; 8 bases agree with TRBD2. The material sequenced was PBMCs. This TCR was sampled from a man aged 40-50 years in good health and CMV-seronegative. Here the CDR3 reads CASSIGESGLVSETQYF. The CDR3 coding sequence is TGTGCCAGTAGTATAGGGGAATCGGGACTAGTAAGCGAGACCCAGTACTTC. Full variable domain (missing parts from reference TRBV19 and TRBJ2-5): DGGITQSPKYLFRKEGQNVTLSCEQNLNHDAMYWYRQDPGQGLRLIYYSQIVNDFQKGDIAEGYSVSREKKESFPLTVTSAQKNPTAFYLCASSIGESGLVSETQYFGPGTRLLVL.